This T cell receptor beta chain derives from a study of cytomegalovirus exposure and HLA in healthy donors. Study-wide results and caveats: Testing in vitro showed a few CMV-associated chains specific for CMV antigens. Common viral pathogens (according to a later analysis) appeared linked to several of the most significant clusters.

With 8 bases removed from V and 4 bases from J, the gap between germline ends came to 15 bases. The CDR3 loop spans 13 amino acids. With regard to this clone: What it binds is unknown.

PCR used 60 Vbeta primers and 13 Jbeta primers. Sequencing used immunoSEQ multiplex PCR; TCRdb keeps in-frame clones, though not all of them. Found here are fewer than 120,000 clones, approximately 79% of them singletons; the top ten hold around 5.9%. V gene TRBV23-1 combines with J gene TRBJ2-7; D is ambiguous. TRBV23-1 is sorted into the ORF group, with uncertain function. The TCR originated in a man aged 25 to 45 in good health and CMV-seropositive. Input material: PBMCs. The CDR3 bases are TGCGCCAGCCGCCTAGGTTGGCGTTACGAGCAGTACTTC. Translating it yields CASRLGWRYEQYF.